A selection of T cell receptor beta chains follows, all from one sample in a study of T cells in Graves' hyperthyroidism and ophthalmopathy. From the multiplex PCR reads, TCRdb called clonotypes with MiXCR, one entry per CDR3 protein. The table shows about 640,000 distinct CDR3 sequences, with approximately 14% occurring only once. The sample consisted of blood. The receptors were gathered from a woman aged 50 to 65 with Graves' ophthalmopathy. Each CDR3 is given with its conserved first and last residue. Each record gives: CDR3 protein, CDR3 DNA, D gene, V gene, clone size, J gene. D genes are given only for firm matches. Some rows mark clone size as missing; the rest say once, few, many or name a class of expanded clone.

CDR3 protein: CASSLNLSEETQYF
CDR3 DNA: TGTGCCAGCAGTTTAAACCTTTCCGAAGAGACCCAGTACTTC
D gene: -
V gene: TRBV28
clone size: many
J gene: TRBJ2-5

CDR3 protein: CAIHRGRGHEQYF
CDR3 DNA: TGTGCCATCCACAGGGGTAGGGGCCACGAGCAGTACTTC
D gene: TRBD1
V gene: TRBV6-7
clone size: few
J gene: TRBJ2-7

CDR3 protein: CASSYSISQNTEAFF
CDR3 DNA: TGTGCCAGCAGTTACTCGATTAGCCAAAACACTGAAGCTTTCTTT
D gene: -
V gene: TRBV6-5
clone size: many
J gene: TRBJ1-1

CDR3 protein: CSAWTSGSPDYNEQFF
CDR3 DNA: TGCAGTGCCTGGACTAGCGGGAGTCCTGACTACAATGAGCAGTTCTTC
D gene: TRBD2
V gene: TRBV20-1
clone size: many
J gene: TRBJ2-1

CDR3 protein: CAWSVFNREAFF
CDR3 DNA: TGTGCCTGGAGTGTCTTTAACAGAGAAGCTTTCTTT
D gene: -
V gene: TRBV30
clone size: many
J gene: TRBJ1-1

CDR3 protein: CASSLGTEGDTQYF
CDR3 DNA: TGCGCCAGCAGCTTGGGGACCGAGGGAGATACGCAGTATTTT
D gene: -
V gene: TRBV5-1
clone size: many
J gene: TRBJ2-3

CDR3 protein: CATTGGILENSPLHF
CDR3 DNA: TGTGCCACCACGGGGGGCATCCTCGAAAATTCACCCCTCCACTTT
D gene: -
V gene: TRBV7-2
clone size: many
J gene: TRBJ1-6

CDR3 protein: CASSLNLYGQYF
CDR3 DNA: TGCGCCAGCAGCTTGAATCTCTACGGGCAGTACTTC
D gene: -
V gene: TRBV5-1
clone size: few
J gene: TRBJ2-7

CDR3 protein: CASNLGGGTGGYTF
CDR3 DNA: TGTGCCAGCAATTTAGGAGGGGGTACTGGTGGCTACACCTTC
D gene: -
V gene: TRBV12-3/TRBV12-4
clone size: -
J gene: TRBJ1-2

CDR3 protein: CASRGGTGQTGELFF
CDR3 DNA: TGTGCCAGCAGAGGGGGGACAGGGCAGACCGGGGAGCTGTTTTTT
D gene: TRBD1
V gene: TRBV27
clone size: many
J gene: TRBJ2-2

CDR3 protein: CASSRVDRNTGELFF
CDR3 DNA: TGTGCCAGTAGTAGAGTTGACAGGAACACCGGGGAGCTGTTTTTT
D gene: -
V gene: TRBV19
clone size: -
J gene: TRBJ2-2

CDR3 protein: CASSRDRGSGANVLTF
CDR3 DNA: TGTGCCAGCAGCCGGGACAGGGGCTCTGGGGCCAACGTCCTGACTTTC
D gene: TRBD1
V gene: TRBV5-6
clone size: -
J gene: TRBJ2-6

CDR3 protein: CASTTGVRETQYF
CDR3 DNA: TGTGCCAGCACTACCGGGGTGAGGGAGACCCAGTACTTC
D gene: -
V gene: TRBV7-9
clone size: many
J gene: TRBJ2-5

CDR3 protein: CASGGRTEGYEQYF
CDR3 DNA: TGTGCCAGCGGCGGGAGAACCGAGGGGTACGAGCAGTACTTC
D gene: TRBD2
V gene: TRBV25-1
clone size: -
J gene: TRBJ2-7

CDR3 protein: CASSYGRDLYEQYF
CDR3 DNA: TGTGCCAGCAGTTACGGTAGGGACCTATACGAGCAGTACTTC
D gene: -
V gene: TRBV6-2/TRBV6-3
clone size: many
J gene: TRBJ2-7

CDR3 protein: CASSSSGTGIGNEQFF
CDR3 DNA: TGTGCCAGCAGTTCATCCGGGACAGGGATAGGCAATGAGCAGTTCTTC
D gene: TRBD1
V gene: TRBV27
clone size: many
J gene: TRBJ2-1

CDR3 protein: CATSRDLTPQETQYF
CDR3 DNA: TGTGCCACCAGCAGAGATCTAACTCCTCAAGAGACCCAGTACTTC
D gene: -
V gene: TRBV15
clone size: many
J gene: TRBJ2-5

CDR3 protein: CSVDLARGVADTQYF
CDR3 DNA: TGCAGCGTTGATTTGGCTAGAGGGGTGGCAGATACGCAGTATTTT
D gene: -
V gene: TRBV29-1
clone size: few
J gene: TRBJ2-3

CDR3 protein: CASSMGAVEQYF
CDR3 DNA: TGTGCCAGCAGCATGGGGGCAGTCGAGCAGTACTTC
D gene: -
V gene: TRBV11-2
clone size: many
J gene: TRBJ2-7

CDR3 protein: CASSYSPPSGAGGPVDEQFF
CDR3 DNA: TGTGCCAGCAGTTACTCCCCCCCCAGTGGTGCGGGAGGACCTGTTGATGAGCAGTTCTTC
D gene: TRBD2
V gene: TRBV6-6
clone size: many
J gene: TRBJ2-1

CDR3 protein: CASSFGTDYNEQFF
CDR3 DNA: TGTGCCAGCAGCTTTGGGACAGACTACAATGAGCAGTTCTTC
D gene: TRBD1
V gene: TRBV7-2
clone size: many
J gene: TRBJ2-1

CDR3 protein: CASSYSRAGTAQYF
CDR3 DNA: TGTGCCAGCAGTTACTCGAGAGCCGGTACCGCGCAGTATTTT
D gene: -
V gene: TRBV6-6
clone size: many
J gene: TRBJ2-3

CDR3 protein: CASSRTGGVYDTEAFF
CDR3 DNA: TGTGCCAGCAGCAGGACAGGGGGCGTTTATGACACTGAAGCTTTCTTT
D gene: TRBD1
V gene: TRBV7-3
clone size: few
J gene: TRBJ1-1

CDR3 protein: CSSAPGLGLGDTQYF
CDR3 DNA: TGCAGCTCAGCCCCCGGACTAGGCTTAGGAGATACGCAGTATTTT
D gene: TRBD2
V gene: TRBV29-1
clone size: -
J gene: TRBJ2-3

CDR3 protein: CASSLPPDLPRLFF
CDR3 DNA: TGTGCCAGCAGCTTGCCACCCGACCTCCCACGGCTGTTCTTC
D gene: -
V gene: TRBV5-8
clone size: -
J gene: TRBJ2-1

CDR3 protein: CASSPRDRGSYEQYF
CDR3 DNA: TGTGCCAGCTCACCCCGGGACAGGGGCTCCTACGAGCAGTACTTC
D gene: TRBD1
V gene: TRBV18
clone size: many
J gene: TRBJ2-7

CDR3 protein: CSASGDRGPSYEQYF
CDR3 DNA: TGCAGTGCTAGCGGGGACAGGGGGCCCTCCTACGAGCAGTACTTC
D gene: TRBD1
V gene: TRBV20-1
clone size: many
J gene: TRBJ2-7

CDR3 protein: CASSHGTNSYNSPLHF
CDR3 DNA: TGTGCCAGCTCTCATGGAACAAATTCCTATAATTCACCCCTCCACTTT
D gene: -
V gene: TRBV18
clone size: -
J gene: TRBJ1-6

CDR3 protein: CASSLGRASYNEQFF
CDR3 DNA: TGTGCCAGCAGTTTGGGGAGGGCCTCCTACAATGAGCAGTTCTTC
D gene: TRBD2
V gene: TRBV12-3/TRBV12-4
clone size: few
J gene: TRBJ2-1

CDR3 protein: CSAVGQRNYGYTF
CDR3 DNA: TGCAGTGCTGTGGGACAGCGAAACTATGGCTACACCTTC
D gene: TRBD1
V gene: TRBV20-1
clone size: many
J gene: TRBJ1-2

CDR3 protein: CASSLWSGTDTQYF
CDR3 DNA: TGTGCCAGCAGCTTATGGTCTGGTACAGATACGCAGTATTTT
D gene: -
V gene: TRBV13
clone size: -
J gene: TRBJ2-3

CDR3 protein: CASSQARSDGYTF
CDR3 DNA: TGCGCCAGCAGCCAAGCCAGGAGTGATGGCTACACCTTC
D gene: -
V gene: TRBV4-3
clone size: few
J gene: TRBJ1-2

CDR3 protein: CASSQHGFEQYF
CDR3 DNA: TGTGCCAGCAGCCAACACGGGTTCGAGCAGTACTTC
D gene: -
V gene: TRBV7-2
clone size: many
J gene: TRBJ2-7

CDR3 protein: CASSIRTGSMNTEAFF
CDR3 DNA: TGTGCCAGTAGTATCCGGACCGGTTCGATGAACACTGAAGCTTTCTTT
D gene: -
V gene: TRBV19
clone size: few
J gene: TRBJ1-1

CDR3 protein: CAWTVTKPTNTYEQYF
CDR3 DNA: TGTGCCTGGACTGTGACGAAACCAACTAATACCTACGAGCAGTACTTC
D gene: -
V gene: TRBV30
clone size: many
J gene: TRBJ2-7

CDR3 protein: CASSLEDRGHGYTF
CDR3 DNA: TGTGCCAGCAGCTTAGAGGACAGGGGGCATGGCTACACCTTC
D gene: TRBD1
V gene: TRBV7-8
clone size: many
J gene: TRBJ1-2

CDR3 protein: CSASPLLTGGNSPLHF
CDR3 DNA: TGCAGTGCTAGCCCCCTCTTGACAGGGGGAAATTCACCCCTCCACTTT
D gene: TRBD1
V gene: TRBV20-1
clone size: many
J gene: TRBJ1-6

CDR3 protein: CASSLKATNEKLFF
CDR3 DNA: TGTGCCAGCAGTTTAAAAGCAACTAATGAAAAACTGTTTTTT
D gene: -
V gene: TRBV27
clone size: many
J gene: TRBJ1-4

CDR3 protein: CASSSEGLAAYNEQFF
CDR3 DNA: TGCGCCAGCAGCAGCGAGGGACTAGCGGCTTACAATGAGCAGTTCTTC
D gene: TRBD2
V gene: TRBV5-1
clone size: -
J gene: TRBJ2-1

CDR3 protein: CASSEGLAGDQETQYF
CDR3 DNA: TGTGCCAGCAGTGAAGGACTAGCGGGGGATCAAGAGACCCAGTACTTC
D gene: TRBD2
V gene: TRBV6-1
clone size: few
J gene: TRBJ2-5

CDR3 protein: CASSISGVVYGYTF
CDR3 DNA: TGTGCCAGCAGTATCTCGGGGGTGGTCTATGGCTACACCTTC
D gene: -
V gene: TRBV7-9
clone size: once
J gene: TRBJ1-2

CDR3 protein: CASSQNRGLVGYTF
CDR3 DNA: TGTGCCAGCAGCCAAAACAGGGGGCTGGTTGGCTACACCTTC
D gene: TRBD1
V gene: TRBV14
clone size: -
J gene: TRBJ1-2

CDR3 protein: CASSQGNTGRGEQYF
CDR3 DNA: TGTGCCAGCTCACAAGGGAATACAGGGCGAGGCGAGCAGTACTTC
D gene: -
V gene: TRBV18
clone size: -
J gene: TRBJ2-7

CDR3 protein: CASSIHRDSPLHF
CDR3 DNA: TGTGCCAGCAGTATCCACAGGGATTCACCCCTCCACTTT
D gene: -
V gene: TRBV27
clone size: many
J gene: TRBJ1-6

CDR3 protein: CSANTEETQYF
CDR3 DNA: TGCAGTGCTAATACGGAGGAGACCCAGTACTTC
D gene: -
V gene: TRBV20-1
clone size: many
J gene: TRBJ2-5

CDR3 protein: CASSPQFSGANVLTF
CDR3 DNA: TGTGCCAGCTCACCACAGTTCTCTGGGGCCAACGTCCTGACTTTC
D gene: -
V gene: TRBV18
clone size: -
J gene: TRBJ2-6